The next 22 T cell receptor beta chains were all read from a single sample in a study of cytomegalovirus exposure and HLA in healthy donors. The method was immunoSEQ multiplex PCR; TCRdb's version includes in-frame clones alone and lacks a portion of them. The sample shows approximately 140,000 clones, almost 85% of them seen only once. The sequencing sample was made of PBMCs. These receptor sequences come from a woman younger than 45 in good health and CMV-seronegative.

This clone is a singleton in its sample. The V gene is TRBV6-6, the J gene TRBJ2-7; 12 nucleotides agree with TRBD1. Losses at the gene ends were 8 bases for V and 6 bases for J; bases not matched to a gene: 2. Germline V lookup: CDR1 MNHNY, CDR2 SVGAGI (reference sequence). The CDR3 sequence is 12 residues long. The CDR3 nucleotides read TGTGCCAGCGGGACAGGGGGCATCGAGCAGTACTTC. This encodes CASGTGGIEQYF.

CDR3 residues: CASSISGTLNSPLHF. CDR3 in DNA: TGTGCCAGTAGTATAAGTGGGACTCTGAATTCACCCCTCCACTTT. This rearrangement joins TRBV19 to TRBJ1-6, with a tentative D call TRBD1 (5 bases). V lost 2 bases, J lost 7 bases, and 12 bases lay in between. CDR1 and CDR2 (germline): LNHDA, SQIVND (reference sequence). The CDR3 loop spans 15 amino acids.

CDR3 sequence: CASSLVWTGKGVSFF. The CDR3 DNA follows: TGCGCCAGCAGCTTGGTGTGGACAGGGAAAGGGGTGTCTTTCTTT. The gene calls are TRBV5-1 and TRBJ1-1, with TRBD1 matching 8 bases. CDR1 is SGHRS, CDR2 YFSETQ, per germline. Unmatched junction bases numbered 13, after V lost 0 bases and J lost 12 bases. This CDR3 is 15 amino acids long.

This clone is a singleton in its sample. The chain has TRBV5-1 and TRBJ2-1, with 9 bases identical to TRBD1. Unmatched junction bases numbered 3, after V lost 4 bases and J lost 7 bases. Germline CDR1 and CDR2: SGHRS and YFSETQ. This CDR3 is built from 13 residues. The CDR3 region is CASSATGGNEQFF. The CDR3 DNA reads TGCGCCAGCAGCGCGACAGGGGGGAATGAGCAGTTCTTC.

This clone was seen only once. The rearrangement joins TRBV7-9 to TRBJ2-1, with a tentative D call TRBD1 (6 bases). The germline V and J ends were trimmed by 5 bases and 7 bases, with 24 bases remaining between them. The length of the CDR3 is 17 residues. Germline V CDR1 and CDR2: SEHNR, FQNEAQ (reference sequence). The CDR3 region has the DNA TGTGCCAGCAGCGCGCTAATCAGGGGCCTCGGGGAGAATGAGCAGTTCTTC. Translated: CASSALIRGLGENEQFF.

This clone was seen only once. This sequence joins TRBV28 and TRBJ1-6; D is ambiguous. Germline assignment: CDR1 MDHEN and CDR2 SYDVKM. V lost 6 bases to trimming and J lost 10 bases, with 22 bases between them. The CDR3 has 16 residues. DNA of the CDR3: TGTGCCAGCAGGGATTCCGGCGGACGGGGTTTGTCACCCCTCCACTTT. Protein product: CASRDSGGRGLSPLHF.

This clone appeared once. The chain links TRBV29-1 to TRBJ1-1; D gene ambiguous. The CDR3 extends over 12 amino acids. Trimming removed 6 bases at V and 1 base at J, with 9 bases between. Germline V gene lookup returns CDR1 SQVTM and CDR2 ANQGSEA. CDR3 sequence reads: CSVSSGNTEAFF. As DNA, the CDR3 is TGCAGCGTATCCTCGGGGAACACTGAAGCTTTCTTT.

This sequence joins TRBV20-1 and TRBJ2-1, with no clear D. This CDR3 region has 11 residues. Trimming removed 8 bases at V and 0 bases at J, with 5 bases between. Germline CDR1 reads DFQATT; CDR2 reads SNEGSKA (reference sequence). The CDR3 loop is CSLPSYNEQFF. CDR3 sequence (DNA): TGCAGTCTACCCTCCTACAATGAGCAGTTCTTC.

The genes are TRBV7-2 and TRBJ2-1, with TRBD2 matching 7 bases. In germline, CDR1 is SGHTA, CDR2 FQGNSA. V lost 5 bases, J lost 4 bases, and 14 bases stayed unmatched. The CDR3 is 17 amino acids. The CDR3 here is CASSPPERGASYNEQFF. DNA of the CDR3: TGTGCCAGCAGCCCCCCGGAGCGGGGAGCCTCATACAATGAGCAGTTCTTC. Full variable domain (outside the CDR3, taken from reference TRBV7-2 and TRBJ2-1): GAGVSQSPSNKVTEKGKDVELRCDPISGHTALYWYRQSLGQGLEFLIYFQGNSAPDKSGLPSDRFSAERTGGSVSTLTIQRTQQEDSAVYLCASSPPERGASYNEQFFGPGTRLTVL.

The V and J genes are TRBV2 and TRBJ1-3; no clear D. The CDR3 is 15 residues long. Germline-derived CDR1 and CDR2 are SNHLY and FYNNEI. Trimming took off 4 bases at V and 4 bases at J, with 14 bases between the two ends. The CDR3 sequence is CASSGDITEGNTIYF. CDR3 nucleotides: TGTGCCAGCAGTGGAGATATTACAGAGGGAAACACCATATATTTT. Together with reference TRBV2 and TRBJ1-3, the CDR3 gives the full variable domain: EPEVTQTPSHQVTQMGQEVILRCVPISNHLYFYWYRQILGQKVEFLVSFYNNEISEKSEIFDDQFSVERPDGSNFTLKIRSTKLEDSAMYFCASSGDITEGNTIYFGEGSWLTVV.

The chain recombines TRBV5-1 with TRBJ1-1; 8 positions agree with TRBD1. The J segment lost 4 bases and the V segment lost 4 bases, leaving 6 bases of the junction unmatched. Germline V gene data show CDR1 as SGHRS and CDR2 as YFSETQ. The CDR3 consists of 14 residues. Here the CDR3 reads CASSLQGGGTEAFF. In DNA, the CDR3 is TGCGCCAGCAGCCTACAGGGGGGCGGCACTGAAGCTTTCTTT.

The V call is TRBV10-3, the J call TRBJ2-1; tentative D call: TRBD2 (5 bases). Looked up from germline, CDR1 is ENHRY and CDR2 is SYGVKD. This CDR3 has 11 residues. V dropped 7 bases and J dropped 8 bases, with 9 bases sitting between them. The CDR3 loop is CAIMMRDEQFF. The CDR3 coding sequence is TGTGCCATCATGATGCGGGATGAGCAGTTCTTC.

The gene calls are TRBV11-3 and TRBJ2-1; the match to TRBD1 covers 10 bases. The CDR3 totals 15 residues. CDR1 is SGHNT and CDR2 is YENEEA in the germline V gene. V was pared by 4 bases and J by 8 bases, with 8 bases of the junction left unmatched. DNA for the CDR3: TGTGCCAGCAGCTCGGGACAGGGGAGGTTCGATGAGCAGTTCTTC. Amino acid sequence: CASSSGQGRFDEQFF.

The J gene is TRBJ1-2, the V gene TRBV5-1, with D possibly TRBD1 on 6 matching bases. This CDR3 comprises 16 residues. Germline CDR1 is SGHRS and CDR2 is YFSETQ. V lost 0 bases and J lost 4, with 16 bases in between. The CDR3 DNA reads as TGCGCCAGCAGCTTGGCCGCTCTAGGGGGTCCCTATGGCTACACCTTC. Protein: CASSLAALGGPYGYTF.

Note on this clone: One junction end disagrees with the germline gene, perhaps due to a read error. This chain links TRBV29-1 with TRBJ1-1; 10 bases match TRBD1. Germline V CDR1 and CDR2: SQVTM, ANQGSEA. The CDR3 covers 16 residues. Here the CDR3 reads CSVLYTSGTGAAESIF. The CDR3 DNA follows: TGCAGCGTTCTCTATACCAGCGGGACAGGGGCCGCCGAGTCGATCTTT.

The J gene is TRBJ1-3, the V gene TRBV5-1; D possibly corresponds to TRBD1 (6 bases). V lost 4 bases, J lost 4 bases, and 18 bases lay in between. This CDR3 has 16 residues. Per the germline V gene, CDR1 is SGHRS and CDR2 is YFSETQ. CDR3 bases: TGCGCCAGCAGCATAGGAACAGGGAAGGGGGGAAACACCATATATTTT. Translation gives CASSIGTGKGGNTIYF.

V is TRBV27 and J is TRBJ2-6, with D unclear. Per the germline V gene, CDR1 is MNHEY and CDR2 is SMNVEV (reference sequence). V lost 4 bases, J lost 4 bases, and 5 bases lay in between. The CDR3 extends over 13 amino acids. CDR3 sequence (DNA): TGTGCCAGCAGTTCCTTAGGGGCCAACGTCCTGACTTTC. It translates to CASSSLGANVLTF.

To note about this clone: The identical CDR3 is also encoded by other nucleotide sequences in the sample. The chain has TRBV20-1 and TRBJ2-7; unclear D gene. The CDR3 extends over 11 amino acids. Germline CDR1 is DFQATT and CDR2 is SNEGSKA (reference sequence). V lost 3 bases and J 3 bases, leaving 6 bases between the germline ends. In DNA, the CDR3 is TGCAGTGCTAGCCACAGCTACGAGCAGTACTTC. Protein sequence: CSASHSYEQYF.

The chain employs TRBV7-3 and TRBJ2-2; maybe TRBD1 (5 bases). CDR3 length: 16 amino acids. Germline V gene data show CDR1 as SGHTA and CDR2 as FQGTGA. V dropped 4 bases and J dropped 2 bases, with 14 bases sitting between them. CDR3 residues: CASSSVTASNTGELFF. As DNA, the CDR3 is TGTGCCAGCAGCTCGGTGACAGCTTCTAACACCGGGGAGCTGTTTTTT.

This clone came up once. This rearrangement joins TRBV28 to TRBJ1-1; 8 bases agree with TRBD1. The CDR3 contains 14 residues. In germline, CDR1 is MDHEN, CDR2 SYDVKM. After removal of 6 bases from V and 5 bases from J, the junction contained 8 bases not matched to a gene. CDR3 nucleotide sequence: TGTGCCAGCAGCTCGCAGGGGGCAGGTACTGAAGCTTTCTTT. Its protein is CASSSQGAGTEAFF.

This chain's CDR3 is CASSLSRGGVGGYTF. CDR3 nucleotide sequence: TGTGCCAGCAGTTTAAGTAGGGGCGGGGTAGGCGGCTACACCTTC. V is TRBV28 and J is TRBJ1-2; a possible D gene is TRBD1 (5 bases). V lost 2 bases and J 8 bases, leaving 18 bases between the germline ends. Germline V gene sequence: CDR1 MDHEN, CDR2 SYDVKM. This CDR3 is built from 15 residues.

The V and J genes are TRBV9 and TRBJ1-3, with a weak D call TRBD1 (6 bases). Germline V gene lookup returns CDR1 SGDLS and CDR2 YYNGEE. V was clipped by 0 bases and J by 3 bases, with 19 bases between them. The length of the CDR3 is 18 residues. The CDR3 DNA is TGTGCCAGCAGCGTAGCGGGGGGGCAGGGGTTCCTTGGAAACACCATATATTTT. Encoded protein: CASSVAGGQGFLGNTIYF.